This entry lists 32 T cell receptor beta chains sequenced from one sample in a study of identical twins (dated by TCRdb to 2016 to 2017). The library was obtained by 5' RACE. Instrument used: Illumina HiSeq 2000. TCRdb applied fastp at Q25 and MiXCR to the public reads, then kept only in-frame beta chains. Rows with a matching CDR3 protein are joined into one entry that keeps the most common DNA and genes. For this sample the table gives roughly 1.6 million distinct CDR3 sequences, of which around a third were detected only once. The ten largest account for 0.27% of the sample. Sequencing was done on a sample of cord blood. The receptors shown here come from a newborn girl in good health.

The V call is TRBV4-2, the J call TRBJ2-3, with TRBD2 matching over 8 bases. The CDR3 extends over 16 amino acids. CDR1 and CDR2 from the germline V gene are LGHNA and YNFKEQ. After removal of 0 bases from V and 4 bases from J, the junction contained 6 bases not matched to a gene. CDR3 coding DNA: TGTGCCAGCAGCCAAGATACCGGGGGGGGGCCAGATACGCAGTATTTT. Translated, it gives CASSQDTGGGPDTQYF.

This rearrangement joins TRBV7-6 to TRBJ2-3, with 8 bases matching TRBD1. The J segment lost 2 bases and the V segment lost 0 bases, leaving 4 bases of the junction unmatched. The CDR3 totals 16 residues. Germline V gene data show CDR1 as SGHVS and CDR2 as FNYEAQ. CDR3 protein: CASSLAQDRVTDTQYF. The CDR3 coding sequence is TGTGCCAGCAGCTTAGCGCAGGACAGGGTCACAGATACGCAGTATTTT.

This clonotype has only a few counts. CDR3 sequence: CASKPSRERDTQYF. For the CDR3, the DNA is TGTGCCAGCAAGCCGTCCAGGGAACGAGATACGCAGTATTTT. The V and J genes are TRBV6-6 and TRBJ2-3, with TRBD1 as a possible D gene (5 bases). This CDR3 has 14 amino acids. The V end lost 7 bases, the J end lost 5 bases, and 16 bases lay between the germline ends. Germline V gene lookup returns CDR1 MNHNY and CDR2 SVGAGI (reference sequence).

This chain uses TRBV20-1 with TRBJ2-7, with 11 bases lining up with TRBD2. The CDR3 consists of 14 residues. From germline, CDR1 is DFQATT and CDR2 SNEGSKA (reference sequence). V was clipped by 5 bases and J by 6 bases; unmatched bases: 9. CDR3 region: CSAYGLAGVSEQYF. DNA for the CDR3: TGCAGTGCTTACGGACTAGCGGGCGTTAGCGAGCAGTACTTC.

The chain joins TRBV10-3 to TRBJ2-3, with 9 bases that match TRBD1. The CDR3 has 16 residues. CDR1 and CDR2 from the germline V gene are ENHRY and SYGVKD. After removal of 5 bases from V and 1 base from J, the junction contained 7 bases not matched to a gene. The CDR3 DNA sequence: TGTGCCATCAGTCCCAGACAGGGGGAAGGCACAGATACGCAGTATTTT. Translation: CAISPRQGEGTDTQYF.

The chain uses TRBV2 and TRBJ1-1, with a weak D call TRBD1 (6 bases). Trimming cost V 8 bases and J 3 bases, with 16 bases left between them. Per germline, CDR1 SNHLY and CDR2 FYNNEI. The CDR3 is made up of 14 amino acids. The CDR3 region has the DNA TGTGCCAGCTTAAATCAGGGGAGGCACACTGAAGCTTTCTTT. It encodes CASLNQGRHTEAFF.

This clonotype has a count of ten or more. The germline gene is not matched at one end of the junction; a read error may be the cause. V usage is TRBV27 and J usage is TRBJ2-7; D ambiguous. CDR3 length equals 14 residues. Germline lookup yields CDR1 MNHEY and CDR2 SMNVEV (reference sequence). Here the CDR3 reads CASSLSTVTYEQYF. CDR3 nucleotides: TGTGCCAGCAGCTTATCCACCGTGACCTACGAGCAGTACTTC.

The chain links TRBV28 to TRBJ2-5; D may correspond to TRBD1 or TRBD2 (5 bases each). The end of the DNA fits TRBJ2-7 better, so the J call may be wrong. Per the germline V gene, CDR1 is MDHEN and CDR2 is SYDVKM. CDR3 size: 15 residues. This chain's CDR3 is CASSYPLRGRNEQYF. For the CDR3, the DNA is TGTGCCAGCAGTTACCCCCTGAGGGGCAGGAACGAGCAGTACTTC.

J is TRBJ2-5 and V is TRBV20-1; the D gene could be TRBD1 or TRBD2 (5 bases each). Germline CDR1 and CDR2: DFQATT and SNEGSKA (reference sequence). The V gene lost 4 bases and the J gene lost 4 bases, with 13 bases spanning the gap. This CDR3 is 13 amino acids long. The CDR3 DNA follows: TGCAGTGCTATGGTGGGGGTGAGAGAGACCCAGTACTTC. Protein: CSAMVGVRETQYF.

Only a few counts were recorded for this clonotype. This chain uses TRBV12-3 or TRBV12-4 with TRBJ2-3, with TRBD1 identical over 7 bases. V trimming: 3 bases; J trimming: 6 bases; junction bases outside the gene matches: 9. The CDR3 is made up of 15 amino acids. CDR3 amino acids: CASSFPDRAGDTQYF. The CDR3, as DNA: TGTGCCAGCAGTTTCCCCGACAGGGCTGGGGATACGCAGTATTTT.

CDR3 sequence reads: CASSRAGGLRGDTQYF. The CDR3 coding sequence is TGTGCCAGCAGTAGGGCCGGGGGGTTGAGGGGGGATACGCAGTATTTT. The chain has TRBV28 and TRBJ2-3, with D tentatively TRBD2 (7 bases). This CDR3 has 16 amino acids. V lost 5 bases and J lost 6, with 21 bases in between. Germline lookup yields CDR1 MDHEN and CDR2 SYDVKM.

This chain links TRBV15 with TRBJ1-2; D might be TRBD1 (5 bases). V dropped 3 bases and J dropped 2 bases, with 13 bases sitting between them. The CDR3 covers 15 residues. Germline V gene data show CDR1 as LNHNV and CDR2 as YYDKDF (reference sequence). CDR3 in amino acids: CATSRAVGLNYGYTF. Here the CDR3 DNA reads TGTGCCACCAGCAGGGCTGTGGGACTGAACTATGGCTACACCTTC. Full variable domain (rest looked up from reference TRBV15 and TRBJ1-2): DAMVIQNPRYQVTQFGKPVTLSCSQTLNHNVMYWYQQKSSQAPKLLFHYYDKDFNNEADTPDNFQSRRPNTSFCFLDIRSPGLGDTAMYLCATSRAVGLNYGYTFGSGTRLTVV.

This sequence joins TRBV6-6 and TRBJ2-5; D unresolved. The CDR3 has 16 amino acids. CDR1 and CDR2 from the germline V gene are MNHNY and SVGAGI (reference sequence). Trimming removed 2 bases from V and 1 base from J, with 14 bases in between. As DNA, the CDR3 is TGTGCCAGCAGTTACCTCGTACTTGAAAGCCAAGAGACCCAGTACTTC. The encoded protein is CASSYLVLESQETQYF.

In this sample, this clonotype turned up a few times. This chain's CDR3 is CATSRDGDTQYF. For the CDR3, the DNA is TGTGCCACCAGCAGAGACGGAGATACGCAGTATTTT. This rearrangement joins TRBV15 to TRBJ2-3, with D uncertain. This CDR3 has 12 residues. CDR1 and CDR2 (germline): LNHNV, YYDKDF (reference sequence). V shed 0 bases and J shed 5 bases, with 3 bases lying between them.

This clonotype was observed at least ten times. One junction end disagrees with the germline gene, perhaps due to a read error. The chain uses TRBV5-1 and TRBJ2-1; 10 bases map to TRBD2. Germline V CDR1 and CDR2: SGHRS, YFSETQ. This CDR3 region has 16 residues. The CDR3 is CASSLGGTSAYNEQFF. CDR3 nucleotide sequence: TGTGCCAGCAGCTTAGGGGGGACTAGCGCCTACAATGAGCAGTTCTTC.

The chain recombines TRBV7-2 with TRBJ2-7, with TRBD1 matching over 8 bases. The V and J ends lost 6 bases and 12 bases, in that order; junction bases with no gene match: 16. The CDR3 is made up of 14 amino acids. Germline CDR1 reads SGHTA; CDR2 reads FQGNSA. The CDR3 DNA reads as TGTGCCAGCAGTTCAACCACGAGGACAGGGACCCCGTACTTC. It yields the protein CASSSTTRTGTPYF.

This clonotype was recorded a few times. This chain connects TRBV10-3 to TRBJ2-1; 14 nucleotides match TRBD2. CDR1 ENHRY and CDR2 SYGVKD come from the germline V gene. CDR3 size: 13 residues. Trimming at V came to 10 bases and at J to 10 bases, leaving 6 bases not matched to a gene. As DNA, the CDR3 is TGTGCCACTGGACTAGCGGGGGGCAGGGAGCAGTTCTTC. This encodes CATGLAGGREQFF.

The rearrangement uses TRBV20-1 and TRBJ2-7; 8 bases align to TRBD1. The CDR3 spans 18 residues. From germline, CDR1 is DFQATT and CDR2 SNEGSKA (reference sequence). The ends lost 3 bases at V and 3 bases at J; junction bases unmatched: 19. DNA for the CDR3: TGCAGTGCTAGTAATATCTGGGACAGGACGTGTGAGGACTACGAGCAGTACTTC. Amino acids: CSASNIWDRTCEDYEQYF.

This clonotype was counted only a few times. The rearrangement joins TRBV3-1 to TRBJ2-3; 11 positions agree with TRBD2. The trim removed 5 bases at V and 0 bases at J, leaving 10 bases unmatched. This CDR3 has 18 amino acids. Germline V gene data show CDR1 as LGHDT and CDR2 as YNNKEL (reference sequence). In DNA form, the CDR3 reads TGTGCCAGCAGCTCCTCCCTTGGACTAGCGGGTAGCACAGATACGCAGTATTTT. Encoded protein: CASSSSLGLAGSTDTQYF.

The V and J genes are TRBV20-1 and TRBJ2-5, with TRBD2 as a possible D gene (5 bases). The ends were cut back, 2 bases at V and 11 bases at J, with 18 bases in the middle. The CDR3 loop spans 13 amino acids. Germline values: CDR1 DFQATT, CDR2 SNEGSKA (reference sequence). CDR3: CSARRGSIHEQYF. The CDR3 DNA follows: TGCAGTGCTAGACGGGGTAGCATACATGAGCAGTACTTC.

The chain combines TRBV6-1 with TRBJ2-3; no firm D call. Germline lookup yields CDR1 MNHNS and CDR2 SASEGT. There are 13 residues in the CDR3. Trimming removed 4 bases from V and 4 bases from J, with 9 bases in between. The CDR3, as DNA: TGTGCCAGCAGTGGTAGTGTAGCAGATACGCAGTATTTT. It is translated as CASSGSVADTQYF.

This clonotype was seen more than once but under ten times. The chain combines TRBV15 with TRBJ1-5; TRBD1 is a possible D gene (5 bases). The germline V gene encodes CDR1 LNHNV and CDR2 YYDKDF (reference sequence). The CDR3 loop spans 19 amino acids. V gave up 4 bases and J gave up 0 bases, with 22 bases separating them. The CDR3, as DNA: TGTGCCACCAGCAACGCCCTTTTTGACCAGGGAACTAGCAATCAGCCCCAGCATTTT. This gives the protein CATSNALFDQGTSNQPQHF.

This clonotype was counted once. The chain joins TRBV6-2 or TRBV6-3 to TRBJ2-1, with 9 bases that match TRBD1. Matching the DNA end better, TRBJ2-7 makes the J call doubtful. Germline CDR1 reads MNHEY; CDR2 reads SVGEGT. The length of the CDR3 is 16 residues. The CDR3 sequence is CASSYAGTGSYNEQYF. The CDR3, as DNA: TGTGCCAGCAGTTATGCCGGGACAGGGAGCTACAATGAGCAGTACTTC.

This sequence joins TRBV4-2 and TRBJ2-5; possibly TRBD2 for D (5 bases). The last part of the DNA fits TRBJ2-7 better; the J call may be wrong. Germline CDR1 reads LGHNA; CDR2 reads YNFKEQ. This CDR3 has 13 amino acids. The CDR3 loop is CASSQVGGSEQYF. CDR3 DNA: TGTGCCAGCAGCCAAGTTGGTGGGAGCGAGCAGTACTTC.

This clonotype was seen more than once but under ten times. The chain couples TRBV15 to TRBJ1-1; D might be TRBD1 (6 bases). V shed 0 bases and J shed 4 bases, with 12 bases lying between them. CDR1 is LNHNV and CDR2 is YYDKDF in the germline V gene (reference sequence). There are 15 residues in the CDR3. This CDR3 is CATSRDRGPGTEAFF. The CDR3 nucleotides are TGTGCCACCAGCAGAGATCGGGGGCCCGGCACTGAAGCTTTCTTT.

The chain employs TRBV5-1 and TRBJ1-2; 8 bases are shared with TRBD1. The CDR3 has 17 residues. Germline V gene data show CDR1 as SGHRS and CDR2 as YFSETQ. V was clipped by 0 bases and J by 2 bases; unmatched bases: 9. CDR3 amino acids: CASSLAGTGRVNYGYTF. The DNA for the CDR3 is TGCGCCAGCAGCTTGGCCGGGACAGGCCGGGTCAACTATGGCTACACCTTC. Based on the CDR3 plus reference TRBV5-1 and TRBJ1-2, the full variable domain is KAGVTQTPRYLIKTRGQQVTLSCSPISGHRSVSWYQQTPGQGLQFLFEYFSETQRNKGNFPGRFSGRQFSNSRSEMNVSTLELGDSALYLCASSLAGTGRVNYGYTFGSGTRLTVV.

This clonotype was detected only a few times. The rearrangement joins TRBV25-1 to TRBJ2-1; TRBD2 agrees at 16 bases. The germline V gene encodes CDR1 MGHDK and CDR2 SYGVNS. The V and J ends lost 3 bases and 7 bases, in that order; junction bases with no gene match: 3. This CDR3 has 16 amino acids. CDR3 protein: CASSEGLAGGRNEQFF. The CDR3 DNA follows: TGTGCCAGCAGTGAGGGACTAGCGGGAGGGAGGAATGAGCAGTTCTTC.

This clonotype showed up just a few times. V is TRBV13 and J is TRBJ1-1, with TRBD1 as a possible D gene (5 bases). In germline, CDR1 is PRHDT, CDR2 FYEKMQ (reference sequence). V was trimmed by 3 bases and J by 8 bases, leaving 10 bases between them. This CDR3 comprises 12 residues. CDR3 sequence: CASSLRQTEAFF. As DNA, the CDR3 is TGTGCCAGCAGCTTGAGACAGACGGAAGCTTTCTTT. The whole variable domain, remainder taken from reference TRBV13 and TRBJ1-1, is AAGVIQSPRHLIKEKRETATLKCYPIPRHDTVYWYQQGPGQDPQFLISFYEKMQSDKGSIPDRFSAQQFSDYHSELNMSSLELGDSALYFCASSLRQTEAFFGQGTRLTVV.

This clonotype has just a few counts. The chain recombines TRBV20-1 with TRBJ2-7; 7 bases are a match to TRBD2. Germline CDR1 and CDR2: DFQATT and SNEGSKA (reference sequence). V was pared by 3 bases and J by 5 bases, with 10 bases of the junction left unmatched. The CDR3 spans 14 residues. The CDR3 reads CSARPPLAAHEQYF. CDR3 coding DNA: TGCAGTGCTAGGCCCCCCCTAGCGGCCCACGAGCAGTACTTC.

The chain joins TRBV20-1 to TRBJ1-1; perhaps TRBD1 as D (5 bases). Trimming cost V 2 bases and J 1 base, with 14 bases left between them. CDR1 and CDR2 (germline): DFQATT, SNEGSKA (reference sequence). This CDR3 is 15 amino acids long. The CDR3 loop is CSARRTGKGNTEAFF. In nucleotides, the CDR3 is TGCAGTGCTAGAAGAACAGGTAAAGGGAACACTGAAGCTTTCTTT.

This clonotype was detected only a few times. CDR3 sequence (DNA): TGCAGCGCTCTATCGCAGGGGGCTCGGCAGCCCCAGCATTTT. Encoded protein: CSALSQGARQPQHF. The chain uses TRBV29-1 and TRBJ1-5, with 8 bases fitting TRBD1. V shed 7 bases and J 7 bases; nucleotides not matched to a gene: 12. The length of the CDR3 is 14 residues. The V gene's germline CDR1 is SQVTM and CDR2 ANQGSEA.

This clonotype was seen a single time. This may come from a read error, since a much larger clone is one base off. The rearrangement links TRBV20-1 to TRBJ2-5, with D tentatively TRBD2 (6 bases). Deletions cut 0 bases from V and 11 bases from J, with 28 bases between. CDR1 and CDR2 from the germline V gene are DFQATT and SNEGSKA (reference sequence). There are 17 residues in the CDR3. CDR3 sequence (DNA): TGCAGTGCTAGAGATACAAGGGGTAGCGGACTCCACAATGAGCAGTACTTC. It yields the protein CSARDTRGSGLHNEQYF.